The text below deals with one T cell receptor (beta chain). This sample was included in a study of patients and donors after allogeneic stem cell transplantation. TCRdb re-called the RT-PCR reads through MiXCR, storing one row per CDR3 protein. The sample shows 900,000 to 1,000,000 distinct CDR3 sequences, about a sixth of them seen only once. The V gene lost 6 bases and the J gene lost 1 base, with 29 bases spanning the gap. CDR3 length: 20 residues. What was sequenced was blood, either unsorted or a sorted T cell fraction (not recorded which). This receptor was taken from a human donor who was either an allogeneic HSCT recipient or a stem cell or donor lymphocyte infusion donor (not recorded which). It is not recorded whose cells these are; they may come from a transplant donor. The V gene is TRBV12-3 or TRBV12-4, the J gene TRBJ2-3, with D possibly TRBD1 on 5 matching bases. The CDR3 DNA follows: TGTGCCAGCAGCCCCACCTCCCGGTGGGGCAAGCGACCCCGCACAGATACGCAGTATTTT. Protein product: CASSPTSRWGKRPRTDTQYF.